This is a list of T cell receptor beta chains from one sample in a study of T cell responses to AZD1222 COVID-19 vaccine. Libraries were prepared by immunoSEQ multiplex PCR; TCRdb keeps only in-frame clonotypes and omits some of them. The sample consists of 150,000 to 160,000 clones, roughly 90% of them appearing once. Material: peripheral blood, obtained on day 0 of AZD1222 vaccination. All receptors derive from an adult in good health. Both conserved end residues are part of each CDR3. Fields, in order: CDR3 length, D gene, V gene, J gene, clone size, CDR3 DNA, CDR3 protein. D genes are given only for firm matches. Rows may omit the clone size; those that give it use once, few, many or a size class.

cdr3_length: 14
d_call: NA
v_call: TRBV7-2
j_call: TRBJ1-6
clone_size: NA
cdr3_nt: TGTGCCAGCAGCTTAGGGACATATAATTCACCCCTCCACTTT
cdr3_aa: CASSLGTYNSPLHF

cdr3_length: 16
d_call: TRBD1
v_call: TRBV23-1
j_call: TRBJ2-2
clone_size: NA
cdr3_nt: TGCGCCAGCAGTCCAAGGGACAGGGTACTCACCGGGGAGCTGTTTTTT
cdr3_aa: CASSPRDRVLTGELFF

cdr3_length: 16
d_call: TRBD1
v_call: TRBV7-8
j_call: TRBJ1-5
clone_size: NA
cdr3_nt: TGTGCCAGCAGCTTAGCATCAAACAGGGGGAATCAGCCCCAGCATTTT
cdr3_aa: CASSLASNRGNQPQHF

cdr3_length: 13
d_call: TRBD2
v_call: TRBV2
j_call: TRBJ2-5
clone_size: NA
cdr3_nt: TGTGCCAGCAGCGGGACTAGCGGAGAGACCCAGTACTTC
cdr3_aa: CASSGTSGETQYF

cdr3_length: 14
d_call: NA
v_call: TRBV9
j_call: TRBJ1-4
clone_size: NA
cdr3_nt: TGTGCCAGCAGCCCTGTGGGGGGAAAGCAAAAACTGTTTTTT
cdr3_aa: CASSPVGGKQKLFF

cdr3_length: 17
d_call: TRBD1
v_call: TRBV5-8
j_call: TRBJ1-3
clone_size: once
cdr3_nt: TGTGCCAGCAGCTTGGAACAGGGGGCGATTACTGGAAACACCATATATTTT
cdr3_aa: CASSLEQGAITGNTIYF

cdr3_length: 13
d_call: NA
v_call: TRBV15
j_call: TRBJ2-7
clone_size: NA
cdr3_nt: TGTGCCACCAGCCCTCAGGACAGAAACGAGCAGTACTTC
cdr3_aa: CATSPQDRNEQYF

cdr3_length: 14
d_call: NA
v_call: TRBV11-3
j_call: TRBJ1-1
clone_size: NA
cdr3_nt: TGTGCCAGCAGCCCTCGGGGAGGGAACACTGAAGCTTTCTTT
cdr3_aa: CASSPRGGNTEAFF

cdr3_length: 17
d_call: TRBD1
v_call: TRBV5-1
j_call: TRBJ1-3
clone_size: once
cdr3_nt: TGCGCCAGCAGACCGGCCGGCAACAGGGGAGGAGGAAACACCATATATTTT
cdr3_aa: CASRPAGNRGGGNTIYF

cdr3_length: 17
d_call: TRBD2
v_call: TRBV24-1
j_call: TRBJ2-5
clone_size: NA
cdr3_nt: TGTGCCACCAGTGATCGGAGCGGGAGGGCCTCTTGGGAGACCCAGTACTTC
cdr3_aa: CATSDRSGRASWETQYF

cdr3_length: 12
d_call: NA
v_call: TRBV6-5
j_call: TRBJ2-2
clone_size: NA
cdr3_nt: TGTGCCAGCAGGACGAACACCGGGGAGCTGTTTTTT
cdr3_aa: CASRTNTGELFF

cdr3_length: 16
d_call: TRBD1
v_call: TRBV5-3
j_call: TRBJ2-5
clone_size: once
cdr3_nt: TGTGCCAGAAGCTTGGCCCCCCTGGACAGGGTAAAGACCCAGTACTTC
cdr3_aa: CARSLAPLDRVKTQYF

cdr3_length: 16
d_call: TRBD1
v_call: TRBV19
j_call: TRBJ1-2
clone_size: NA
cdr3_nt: TGTGCCAGTAGTATTTTCCCCATCGACAGGGGCGGAGGCTACACCTTC
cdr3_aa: CASSIFPIDRGGGYTF

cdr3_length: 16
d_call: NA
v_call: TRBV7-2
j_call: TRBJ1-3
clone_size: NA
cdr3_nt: TGTGCCAGCAGCCTGGAAGACAGGAGCTCTGGAAACACCATATATTTT
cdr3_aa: CASSLEDRSSGNTIYF

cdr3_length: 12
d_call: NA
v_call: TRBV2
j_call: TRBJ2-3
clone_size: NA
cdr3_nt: TGTGCCAGCAGGAGGACGGGAAGTACGCAGTATTTT
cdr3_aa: CASRRTGSTQYF

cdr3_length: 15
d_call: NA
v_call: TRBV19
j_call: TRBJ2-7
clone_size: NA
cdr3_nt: TGTGCCAGTAGTACCGAGGGGCGGGCCCACTACGAGCAGTACTTC
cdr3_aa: CASSTEGRAHYEQYF

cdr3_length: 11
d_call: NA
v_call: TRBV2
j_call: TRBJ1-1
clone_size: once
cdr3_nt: TGTGCCAGCAGTACGAGCACTGAAGCTTTCTTT
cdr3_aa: CASSTSTEAFF

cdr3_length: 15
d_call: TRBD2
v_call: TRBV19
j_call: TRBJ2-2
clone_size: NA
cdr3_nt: TGTGCCAGCCGCGGGGGGGCGGGAGTCACCGGGGAGCTGTTTTTT
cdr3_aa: CASRGGAGVTGELFF

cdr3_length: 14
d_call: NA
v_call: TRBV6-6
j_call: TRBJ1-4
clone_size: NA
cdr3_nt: TGTGCCAGCAGTTATTCAGGGGTCGGTGAAAAACTGTTTTTT
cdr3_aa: CASSYSGVGEKLFF

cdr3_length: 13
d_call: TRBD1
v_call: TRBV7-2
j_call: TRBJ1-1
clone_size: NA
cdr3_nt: TGTGCCAGCAGCTTGCTACAGGGGTCTGAAGCTTTCTTT
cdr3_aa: CASSLLQGSEAFF

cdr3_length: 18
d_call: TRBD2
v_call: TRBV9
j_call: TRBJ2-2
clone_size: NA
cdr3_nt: TGTGCCAGCAGCGTAGGAGCCAGCGGGAGTTTTAACACCGGGGAGCTGTTTTTT
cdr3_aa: CASSVGASGSFNTGELFF

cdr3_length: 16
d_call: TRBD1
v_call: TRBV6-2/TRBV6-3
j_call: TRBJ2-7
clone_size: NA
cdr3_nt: TGTGCCAGCAGTTATAACTCCGGGACAGGGGGCCACGAGCAGTACTTC
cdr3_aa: CASSYNSGTGGHEQYF

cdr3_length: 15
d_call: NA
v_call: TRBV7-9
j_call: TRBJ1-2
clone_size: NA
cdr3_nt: TGTGCCAGCAGCCCACCTGCGGGACTCCCCTATGGCTACACCTTC
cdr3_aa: CASSPPAGLPYGYTF

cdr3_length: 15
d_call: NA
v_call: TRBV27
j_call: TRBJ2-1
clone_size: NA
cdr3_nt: TGTGCCAGCAGTGATCGGGGGAGAACCTACAATGAGCAGTTCTTC
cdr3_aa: CASSDRGRTYNEQFF

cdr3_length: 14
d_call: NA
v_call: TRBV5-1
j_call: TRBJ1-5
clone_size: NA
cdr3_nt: TGCGCCAGCAGCCCCTTGGGGGGAAATCAGCCCCAGCATTTT
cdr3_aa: CASSPLGGNQPQHF

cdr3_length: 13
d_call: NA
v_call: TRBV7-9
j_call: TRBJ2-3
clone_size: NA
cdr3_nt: TGTGCCAGCAGGGGGGGCGTTATAGATACGCAGTATTTT
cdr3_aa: CASRGGVIDTQYF